The 30 T cell receptor beta chains in this list originate from one sample, sequenced in a study of T cell repertoires in cytomegalovirus infection. TCRdb analysed the reads with MiXCR anew, one entry per CDR3 protein. The data hold roughly 860,000 distinct CDR3 sequences, with 30% to 35% observed a single time. The antigens of these receptors remain unknown. Sequenced here: cultured CD8+ T cells from PBMCs, sampled from culture after CMV antigen stimulation. The receptor set was obtained from a human donor in good health (CMV status not recorded). Some clones in this sample may be carry-over from other donors' samples.

There are many counts of this clonotype. This chain connects TRBV7-2 to TRBJ1-5, with a tentative D call TRBD1 (5 bases). The V end lost 5 bases, the J end lost 5 bases, and 10 bases lay between the germline ends. Germline V gene data show CDR1 as SGHTA and CDR2 as FQGNSA. This CDR3 spans 13 amino acids. CDR3 nucleotide sequence: TGTGCCAGCAGCACAGGTACTCATCAGCCCCAGCATTTT. Residues: CASSTGTHQPQHF.

This chain joins TRBV14 and TRBJ2-1, with D unresolved. The germline V gene encodes CDR1 SGHDN and CDR2 FVKESK. The CDR3 is 12 residues long. Trimming took off 0 bases at V and 10 bases at J, with 7 bases between the two ends. CDR3 in amino acids: CASSQDGREQFF. DNA of the CDR3: TGTGCCAGCAGCCAAGACGGCAGGGAGCAGTTCTTC.

This clonotype was counted at least ten times. The chain recombines TRBV7-6 with TRBJ2-7, with 7 nucleotides matching TRBD1. This CDR3 comprises 14 residues. Trimming took 0 bases from V and 3 from J; bases not matched to a gene: 2. Germline V gives CDR1 SGHVS, CDR2 FNYEAQ. The DNA for the CDR3 is TGTGCCAGCAGCTTAGCGTCAGGGGGCTACGAGCAGTACTTC. Encoded protein: CASSLASGGYEQYF.

With respect to this clonotype: The junction departs from the called germline gene at one end, perhaps through a read error. The chain joins TRBV5-4 to TRBJ1-1; D remains unclear. This CDR3 is 16 amino acids long. The germline V gene has CDR1 SGHNT and CDR2 YYREEE (reference sequence). This CDR3 is CASSLALTVPNNEAFF. Written as DNA, the CDR3 is TGTGCCAGCAGCTTGGCCCTTACAGTACCGAACAATGAAGCTTTCTTT.

The table lists this clonotype with a few counts. The chain carries TRBV4-2 and TRBJ2-7; TRBD2 matches at 7 bases. CDR1 is LGHNA and CDR2 is YNFKEQ in the germline V gene. This CDR3 is built from 15 residues. V shed 4 bases and J 4 bases; nucleotides not matched to a gene: 10. CDR3 region: CASSPGRGSRYEQYF. The CDR3 DNA reads TGTGCCAGCAGCCCCGGGCGGGGGTCCCGTTACGAGCAGTACTTC.

V is TRBV20-1 and J is TRBJ1-5; D gene ambiguous. The CDR3 covers 13 residues. Germline values: CDR1 DFQATT, CDR2 SNEGSKA (reference sequence). Trimming left V 5 bases short and J 0 bases short, with 8 bases between. The CDR3 reads CSAQTGSNQPQHF. The CDR3 DNA sequence: TGCAGTGCTCAAACGGGTAGCAATCAGCCCCAGCATTTT.

This clonotype was counted between two and nine times. The CDR3 nucleotides are TGTGCCAGCAGTCTCGTAGCTTTCTTT. This gives the protein CASSLVAFF. The chain recombines TRBV27 with TRBJ1-1; D is unclear. Germline CDR1 is MNHEY and CDR2 is SMNVEV (reference sequence). Trimming took off 5 bases at V and 10 bases at J, with 5 bases between the two ends. CDR3 size: 9 residues.

This chain joins TRBV6-5 and TRBJ1-1, with TRBD1 identical over 7 bases. J lost 1 base, V lost 0 bases, and 5 bases had no gene match. The CDR3 sequence is 16 residues long. Germline V gene sequence: CDR1 MNHEY, CDR2 SVGAGI. The CDR3 DNA follows: TGTGCCAGCAGTTACTCAGGGACAGTGACGAACACTGAAGCTTTCTTT. This codes for CASSYSGTVTNTEAFF.

This clonotype was found once. The chain carries TRBV2 and TRBJ2-7; a weak D match, TRBD2 (5 bases). V was cut by 7 bases and J by 0 bases, with 13 bases left in between. Germline-derived CDR1 and CDR2 are SNHLY and FYNNEI. The CDR3 sequence is 14 residues long. In nucleotides, the CDR3 is TGTGCCAGCACTACAGCTGGGAGCTCCTACGAGCAGTACTTC. Translated: CASTTAGSSYEQYF. Using reference TRBV2 and TRBJ2-7 for the parts outside the CDR3, the full variable domain is EPEVTQTPSHQVTQMGQEVILRCVPISNHLYFYWYRQILGQKVEFLVSFYNNEISEKSEIFDDQFSVERPDGSNFTLKIRSTKLEDSAMYFCASTTAGSSYEQYFGPGTRLTVT.

The V call is TRBV19, the J call TRBJ1-2; no clear D gene. The V end lost 1 base, the J end lost 0 bases, and 3 bases lay between the germline ends. From germline, CDR1 is LNHDA and CDR2 SQIVND (reference sequence). The CDR3 runs to 13 residues. CDR3 nucleotide sequence: TGTGCCAGTAGTATAGTACCTAACTATGGCTACACCTTC. It codes for CASSIVPNYGYTF.

The rearrangement joins TRBV28 to TRBJ2-1, with D unclear. V lost 5 bases to trimming and J lost 6 bases, with 14 bases between them. Germline V CDR1 and CDR2: MDHEN, SYDVKM. The CDR3 loop spans 14 amino acids. CDR3 nucleotides: TGTGCCAGCAGTCTCGGTAACTTAGGCAATGAGCAGTTCTTC. As protein: CASSLGNLGNEQFF.

There are a few counts of this clonotype. The chain joins TRBV19 to TRBJ2-2; D is unclear. V dropped 0 bases and J dropped 0 bases, with 5 bases sitting between them. Germline-derived CDR1 and CDR2 are LNHDA and SQIVND (reference sequence). The CDR3 sequence is 15 residues long. The CDR3 nucleotides are TGTGCCAGTAGTATAGAACAGACGAACACCGGGGAGCTGTTTTTT. This gives the protein CASSIEQTNTGELFF.

The chain carries TRBV12-5 and TRBJ2-7; D gene uncertain. Trimming cost V 0 bases and J 3 bases, with 12 bases left between them. CDR1 and CDR2 from the germline V gene are LGHNT and FRNRAP. The CDR3 has 15 amino acids. CDR3 sequence (DNA): TGTGCTAGTGGTTTGGTCAAAAAAGACCGCTACGAGCAGTACTTC. Protein: CASGLVKKDRYEQYF.

On this clonotype: A read error is possible here, since a much larger clone lies one base away. The gene calls are TRBV7-8 and TRBJ1-1, with D perhaps TRBD1 (5 bases). Germline V gene data show CDR1 as SGHVS and CDR2 as FQNEAQ. The CDR3 spans 16 residues. The CDR3 region has the DNA TGTGTCAGCAGCCGAAGGGGCCCTCCCAGCGGGACTGAAGCTTTCTTT. Protein sequence: CVSSRRGPPSGTEAFF.

This sequence joins TRBV15 and TRBJ2-1; no clear D gene. The V end lost 2 bases, the J end lost 8 bases, and 10 bases lay between the germline ends. CDR3 length: 13 amino acids. Germline V gene lookup returns CDR1 LNHNV and CDR2 YYDKDF (reference sequence). Here the CDR3 reads CATSRLRFHEQFF. As DNA, the CDR3 is TGTGCCACCAGCAGATTGCGATTCCATGAGCAGTTCTTC.

This clonotype was seen repeatedly, ten times or more. It is unclear where the CDR3 begins or ends on the DNA, so no DNA is shown, and the CDR3 is as TCRdb lists it. V gene TRBV7-5 combines with J gene TRBJ1-5; the D call TRBD1 from the table was never checked on the DNA. TRBV7-5 is labeled a pseudogene. From its first to its last residue, the CDR3 has 19 amino acids. This CDR3 reads CISVSEASRDRPSNQPQHF.

The chain employs TRBV27 and TRBJ1-1; 11 nucleotides align to TRBD1. The germline V gene has CDR1 MNHEY and CDR2 SMNVEV (reference sequence). Losses at the gene ends were 5 bases for V and 1 base for J; bases not matched to a gene: 12. This CDR3 comprises 18 residues. The CDR3 sequence: CASSGQGAVWASNTEAFF. For the CDR3, the DNA is TGTGCCAGCAGTGGACAGGGGGCTGTTTGGGCATCGAACACTGAAGCTTTCTTT.

This clonotype was seen more than once but under ten times. The V and J genes are TRBV7-3 and TRBJ2-1, with TRBD2 matching over 8 bases. The V gene's germline CDR1 is SGHTA and CDR2 FQGTGA. CDR3 size: 18 residues. V lost 0 bases to trimming and J lost 3 bases; unmatched junction nucleotides: 10. CDR3 in DNA: TGTGCCAGCAGCTTAACCCCGGCTAGCGGGCGGTACTACAATGAGCAGTTCTTC. Translation: CASSLTPASGRYYNEQFF.

The chain has TRBV27 and TRBJ2-3, with TRBD2 identical over 11 bases. J lost 3 bases, V lost 5 bases, and 16 bases had no gene match. The CDR3 is 19 residues long. The V gene's germline CDR1 is MNHEY and CDR2 SMNVEV (reference sequence). CDR3 coding DNA: TGTGCCAGCAGTAACATAGGGCTACTAGCGGGGGAGGAAACAGATACGCAGTATTTT. Protein: CASSNIGLLAGEETDTQYF.

This clonotype showed up many times. The V gene is TRBV7-8, the J gene TRBJ1-3; TRBD1 matches 8 bases. CDR1 and CDR2 (germline): SGHVS, FQNEAQ. CDR3 length: 19 residues. J gave up 0 bases and V 4 bases, and 14 bases lay outside the gene matches. The CDR3 sequence: CASSSGTGSSRSSGNTIYF. CDR3 bases: TGTGCCAGCAGCTCTGGGACAGGATCTTCTCGTAGCTCTGGAAACACCATATATTTT.

V usage is TRBV6-6 and J usage is TRBJ2-3, with 9 bases that match TRBD1. Per germline, CDR1 MNHNY and CDR2 SVGAGI (reference sequence). The trim removed 10 bases at V and 1 base at J, leaving 6 bases unmatched. This CDR3 has 14 residues. The CDR3 is CATTGQGGTDTQYF. CDR3 in DNA: TGTGCCACCACGGGACAGGGAGGCACAGATACGCAGTATTTT.

The chain joins TRBV27 to TRBJ2-2; D might be TRBD1 (7 bases). V was pared by 0 bases and J by 3 bases, with 14 bases between. The CDR3 loop spans 17 amino acids. Germline V lookup: CDR1 MNHEY, CDR2 SMNVEV (reference sequence). CDR3 in amino acids: CASSLSIQGRYTGELFF. Written as DNA, the CDR3 is TGTGCCAGCAGTTTATCGATACAGGGGAGGTACACCGGGGAGCTGTTTTTT.

The V call is TRBV20-1, the J call TRBJ1-1; 8 nucleotides align to TRBD1. CDR1 is DFQATT, CDR2 SNEGSKA, per germline (reference sequence). V was pared by 3 bases and J by 5 bases, with 14 bases of the junction left unmatched. The CDR3 totals 16 residues. The CDR3 bases are TGCAGTGCTAGGGCCAGGGGGCAATCGTTGAGGACTGAAGCTTTCTTT. Amino acid sequence: CSARARGQSLRTEAFF.

Note on this clonotype: A much larger clonotype is one base distant, so this may be a read error. The rearrangement uses TRBV13 and TRBJ2-2; 12 nucleotides agree with TRBD2. Germline CDR1 is PRHDT and CDR2 is FYEKMQ (reference sequence). CDR3 length: 16 amino acids. The J segment lost 4 bases and the V segment lost 5 bases, leaving 5 bases of the junction unmatched. CDR3 sequence (DNA): TGTGCCAGCAGCCTCTGGACTAGCGGGGTCACCGGGGAGCTGTTTTTT. It specifies CASSLWTSGVTGELFF.

This clonotype was counted at least ten times. This chain's CDR3 is CASSLGGFSNQPQHF. The CDR3 DNA is TGTGCCAGCAGCTTAGGGGGTTTCAGCAATCAGCCCCAGCATTTT. The rearrangement links TRBV7-6 to TRBJ1-5; no clear D gene. The length of the CDR3 is 15 residues. In germline, CDR1 is SGHVS, CDR2 FNYEAQ. V gave up 1 base and J gave up 1 base, with 8 bases separating them.

On this clonotype: One base away lies a much larger clone, so this may be a sequencing read error. The chain couples TRBV12-3 or TRBV12-4 to TRBJ2-3; D possibly corresponds to TRBD1 (5 bases). This CDR3 contains 16 residues. The CDR3 coding sequence is TGTGCCAGCACTTATCTTCCCATGGGGCTCACAGATATGCAGTATTTT. Translating it yields CASTYLPMGLTDMQYF.

The chain combines TRBV12-3 or TRBV12-4 with TRBJ1-5; 7 positions match TRBD1. The trim removed 8 bases at V and 4 bases at J, leaving 8 bases unmatched. The CDR3 runs to 14 residues. In nucleotides, the CDR3 is TGTGCCAGCCGACAGGGAGGAGGGAATCAGCCCCAGCATTTT. Protein sequence: CASRQGGGNQPQHF.

J is TRBJ2-7 and V is TRBV7-9, with unresolved D. The CDR3 extends over 13 amino acids. V was pared by 5 bases and J by 3 bases, with 11 bases between. Germline V lookup: CDR1 SEHNR, CDR2 FQNEAQ (reference sequence). In DNA, the CDR3 is TGTGCCAGCAGCGGAAGTGGCAGCTACGAGCAGTACTTC. It specifies CASSGSGSYEQYF.

This clonotype has more than one count but fewer than ten. The chain couples TRBV7-6 to TRBJ2-3, with TRBD1 as a possible D gene (5 bases). The CDR3 covers 14 residues. Germline-derived CDR1 and CDR2 are SGHVS and FNYEAQ. V was shortened by 6 bases and J by 2 bases, with 12 bases between the two germline ends. For the CDR3, the DNA is TGTGCCAGCAGGGAAACAGGATTCACAGATACGCAGTATTTT. Its translation is CASRETGFTDTQYF.

The V call is TRBV12-3 or TRBV12-4, the J call TRBJ1-2; 7 nucleotides align to TRBD1. This CDR3 region has 16 residues. V lost 5 bases to trimming and J lost 8 bases; unmatched junction nucleotides: 17. Here the CDR3 DNA reads TGTGCCAGCAGTCCCCGGGACAGACACAAGGTTTCAGGCTACACCTTC. Encoded protein: CASSPRDRHKVSGYTF.